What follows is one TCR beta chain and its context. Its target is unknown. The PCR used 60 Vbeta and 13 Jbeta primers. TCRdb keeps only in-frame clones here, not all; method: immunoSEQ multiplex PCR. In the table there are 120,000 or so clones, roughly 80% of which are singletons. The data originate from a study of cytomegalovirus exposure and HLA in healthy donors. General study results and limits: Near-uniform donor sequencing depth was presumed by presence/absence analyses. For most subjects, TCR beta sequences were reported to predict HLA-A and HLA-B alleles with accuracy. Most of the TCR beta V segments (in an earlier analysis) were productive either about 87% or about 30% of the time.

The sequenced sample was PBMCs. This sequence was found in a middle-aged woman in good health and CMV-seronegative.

The CDR3 region is CASSPEEGAGYNEQFF. CDR3 nucleotide sequence: TGCGCCAGCAGCCCGGAAGAGGGGGCAGGCTACAATGAGCAGTTCTTC. The chain links TRBV4-3 to TRBJ2-1, with 7 nucleotides matching TRBD1. This CDR3 has 16 amino acids. Germline loops: CDR1 LGHNA, CDR2 YSLEER. Germline trimming cut 4 bases from V and 3 bases from J; bases unmatched to any gene: 9.